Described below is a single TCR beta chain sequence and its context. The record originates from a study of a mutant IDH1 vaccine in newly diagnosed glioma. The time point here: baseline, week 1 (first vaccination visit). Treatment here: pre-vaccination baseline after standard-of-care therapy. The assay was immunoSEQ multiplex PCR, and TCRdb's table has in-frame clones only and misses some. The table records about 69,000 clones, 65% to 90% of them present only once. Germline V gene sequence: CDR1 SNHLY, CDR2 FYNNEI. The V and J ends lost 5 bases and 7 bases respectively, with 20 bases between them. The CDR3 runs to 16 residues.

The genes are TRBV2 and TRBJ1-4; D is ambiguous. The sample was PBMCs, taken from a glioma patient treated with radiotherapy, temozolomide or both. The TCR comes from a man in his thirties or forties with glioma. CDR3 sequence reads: CASSILEGDPLEKLFF. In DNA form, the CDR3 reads TGTGCCAGCAGTATTCTTGAAGGTGACCCCCTTGAAAAACTGTTTTTT.